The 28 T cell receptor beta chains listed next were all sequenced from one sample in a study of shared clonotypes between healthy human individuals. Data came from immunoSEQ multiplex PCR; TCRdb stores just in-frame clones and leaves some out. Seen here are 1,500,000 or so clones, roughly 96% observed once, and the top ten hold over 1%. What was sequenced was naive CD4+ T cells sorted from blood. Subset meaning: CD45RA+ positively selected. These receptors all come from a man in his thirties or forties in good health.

CDR3 residues: CASRTPSGRGGYTF. The CDR3 DNA sequence: TGTGCCAGCAGAACGCCCTCGGGCCGGGGTGGCTACACCTTC. The chain carries TRBV28 and TRBJ1-2; D not certain. The CDR3 is made up of 14 amino acids. V was cut by 6 bases and J by 7 bases, with 18 bases left in between. The germline CDR1 and CDR2 sequences are MDHEN and SYDVKM.

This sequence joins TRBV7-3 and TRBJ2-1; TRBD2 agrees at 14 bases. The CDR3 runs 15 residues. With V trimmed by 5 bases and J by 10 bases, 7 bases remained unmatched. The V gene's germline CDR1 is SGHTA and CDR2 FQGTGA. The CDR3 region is CASSVTSGRAEEQFF. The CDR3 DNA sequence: TGTGCCAGCAGCGTGACTAGCGGGAGGGCCGAGGAGCAGTTCTTC.

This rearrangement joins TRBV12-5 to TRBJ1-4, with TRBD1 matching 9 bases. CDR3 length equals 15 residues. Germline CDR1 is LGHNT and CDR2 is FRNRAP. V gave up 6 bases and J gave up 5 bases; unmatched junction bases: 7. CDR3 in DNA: TGTGCTAGTGGGGTGACAGGGGGGAAAAATGAAAAACTGTTTTTT. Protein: CASGVTGGKNEKLFF.

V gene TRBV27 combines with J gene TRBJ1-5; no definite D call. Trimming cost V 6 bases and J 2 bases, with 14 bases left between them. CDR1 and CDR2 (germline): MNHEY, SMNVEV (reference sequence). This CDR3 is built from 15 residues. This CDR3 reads CASRPNWVGNQPQHF. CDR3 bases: TGTGCCAGCAGACCTAATTGGGTGGGCAATCAGCCCCAGCATTTT.

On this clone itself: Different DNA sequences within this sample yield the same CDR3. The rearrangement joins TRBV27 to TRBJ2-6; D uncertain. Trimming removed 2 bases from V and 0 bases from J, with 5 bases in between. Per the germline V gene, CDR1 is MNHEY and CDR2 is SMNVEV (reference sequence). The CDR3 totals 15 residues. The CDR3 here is CASSLLSSGANVLTF. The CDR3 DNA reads TGTGCCAGCAGTTTACTCAGCTCTGGGGCCAACGTCCTGACTTTC. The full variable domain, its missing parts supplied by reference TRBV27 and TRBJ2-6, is EAQVTQNPRYLITVTGKKLTVTCSQNMNHEYMSWYRQDPGLGLRQIYYSMNVEVTDKGDVPEGYKVSRKEKRNFPLILESPSPNQTSLYFCASSLLSSGANVLTFGAGSRLTVL.

CDR3 sequence (DNA): TGTGCCGCCCCTCCTTACACCATCCTTAAGAACACTGAAGCTTTCTTT. As protein: CAAPPYTILKNTEAFF. The V call is TRBV27, the J call TRBJ1-1, with no clear D. The CDR3 loop spans 16 amino acids. Germline CDR1 MNHEY, CDR2 SMNVEV (reference sequence). With 11 bases removed from V and 1 base from J, the gap between germline ends came to 23 bases.

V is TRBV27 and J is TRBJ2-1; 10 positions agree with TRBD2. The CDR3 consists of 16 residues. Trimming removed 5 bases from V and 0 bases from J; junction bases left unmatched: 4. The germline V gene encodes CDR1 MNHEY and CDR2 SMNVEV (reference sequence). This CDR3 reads CASSTLAGLSYNEQFF. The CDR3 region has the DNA TGTGCCAGCAGTACACTAGCGGGACTCTCCTACAATGAGCAGTTCTTC.

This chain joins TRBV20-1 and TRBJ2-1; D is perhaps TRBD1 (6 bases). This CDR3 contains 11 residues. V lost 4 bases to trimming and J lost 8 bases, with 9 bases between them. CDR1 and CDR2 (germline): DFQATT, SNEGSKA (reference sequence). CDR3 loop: CSAIRGYEQFF. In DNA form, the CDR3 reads TGCAGTGCTATCAGGGGCTATGAGCAGTTCTTC.

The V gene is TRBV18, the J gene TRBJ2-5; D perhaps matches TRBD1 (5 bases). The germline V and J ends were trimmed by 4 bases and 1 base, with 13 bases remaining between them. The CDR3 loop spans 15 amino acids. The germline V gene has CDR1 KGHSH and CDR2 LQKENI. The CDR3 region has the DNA TGTGCCAGCTCACGATCGACAGCCGTCCAAGAGACCCAGTACTTC. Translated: CASSRSTAVQETQYF.

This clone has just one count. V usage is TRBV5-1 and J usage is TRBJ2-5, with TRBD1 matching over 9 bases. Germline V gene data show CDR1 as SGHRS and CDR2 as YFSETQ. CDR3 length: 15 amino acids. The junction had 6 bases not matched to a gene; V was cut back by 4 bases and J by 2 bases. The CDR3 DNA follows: TGCGCCAGCAGCCGAAGGACAGGGGCACAAGAGACCCAGTACTTC. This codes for CASSRRTGAQETQYF.

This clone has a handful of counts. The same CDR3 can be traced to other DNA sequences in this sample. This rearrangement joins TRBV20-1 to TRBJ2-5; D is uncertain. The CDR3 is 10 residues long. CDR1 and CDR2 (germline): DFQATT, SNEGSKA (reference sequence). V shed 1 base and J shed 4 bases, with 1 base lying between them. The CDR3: CSARAETQYF. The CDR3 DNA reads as TGCAGTGCTAGAGCAGAGACCCAGTACTTC.

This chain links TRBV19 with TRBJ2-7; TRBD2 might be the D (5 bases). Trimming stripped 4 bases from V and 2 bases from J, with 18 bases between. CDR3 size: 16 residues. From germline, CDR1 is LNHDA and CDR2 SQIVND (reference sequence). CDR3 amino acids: CASSSPGGSRPYEQYF. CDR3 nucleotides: TGTGCCAGTAGTAGTCCGGGCGGGTCCCGTCCCTACGAGCAGTACTTC.

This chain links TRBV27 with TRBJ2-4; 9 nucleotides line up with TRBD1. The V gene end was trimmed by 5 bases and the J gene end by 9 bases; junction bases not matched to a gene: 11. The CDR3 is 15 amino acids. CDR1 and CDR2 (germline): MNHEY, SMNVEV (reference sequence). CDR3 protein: CASSPTGQGRGIQYF. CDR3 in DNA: TGTGCCAGCAGTCCTACGGGACAGGGTAGGGGCATTCAGTACTTC.

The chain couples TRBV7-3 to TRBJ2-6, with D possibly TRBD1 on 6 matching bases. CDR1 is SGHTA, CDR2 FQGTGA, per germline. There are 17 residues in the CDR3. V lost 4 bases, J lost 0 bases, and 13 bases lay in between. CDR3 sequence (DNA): TGTGCCAGCAGCTCCCTGACAGGCAGCTCTGGGGCCAACGTCCTGACTTTC. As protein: CASSSLTGSSGANVLTF. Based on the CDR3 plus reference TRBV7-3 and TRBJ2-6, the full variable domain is GAGVSQTPSNKVTEKGKYVELRCDPISGHTALYWYRQSLGQGPEFLIYFQGTGAADDSGLPNDRFFAVRPEGSVSTLKIQRTERGDSAVYLCASSSLTGSSGANVLTFGAGSRLTVL.

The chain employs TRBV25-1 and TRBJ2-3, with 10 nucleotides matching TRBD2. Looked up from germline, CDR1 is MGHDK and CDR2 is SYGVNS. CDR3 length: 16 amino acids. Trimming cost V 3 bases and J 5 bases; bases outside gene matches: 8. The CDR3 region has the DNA TGTGCCAGCAGTGACGGGCTAGCGGGAGCGCTAGATACGCAGTATTTT. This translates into CASSDGLAGALDTQYF.

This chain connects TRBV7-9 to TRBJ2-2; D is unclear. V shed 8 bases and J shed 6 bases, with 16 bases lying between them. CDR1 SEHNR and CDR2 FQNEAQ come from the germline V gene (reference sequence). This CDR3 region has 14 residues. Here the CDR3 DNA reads TGTGCCAGCTGGCGTCTGGAAAGACCCGGGGAGCTGTTTTTT. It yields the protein CASWRLERPGELFF.

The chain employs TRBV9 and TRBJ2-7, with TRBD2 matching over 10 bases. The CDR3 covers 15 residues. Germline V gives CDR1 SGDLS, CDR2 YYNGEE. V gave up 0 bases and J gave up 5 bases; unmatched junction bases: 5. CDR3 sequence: CASSVASGRSHEQYF. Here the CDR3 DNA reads TGTGCCAGCAGCGTAGCTAGCGGGAGAAGCCACGAGCAGTACTTC.

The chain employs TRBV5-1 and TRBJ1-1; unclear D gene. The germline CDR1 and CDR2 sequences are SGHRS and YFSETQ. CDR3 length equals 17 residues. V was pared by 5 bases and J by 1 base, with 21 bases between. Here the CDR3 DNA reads TGCGCCAGCAGTCTCGGACTTTCCAGGATTACGAACACTGAAGCTTTCTTT. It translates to CASSLGLSRITNTEAFF.

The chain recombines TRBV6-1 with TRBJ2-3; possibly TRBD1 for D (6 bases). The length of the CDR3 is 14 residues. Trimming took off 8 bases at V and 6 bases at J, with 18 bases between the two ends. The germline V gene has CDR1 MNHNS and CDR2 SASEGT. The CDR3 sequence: CASQGPPAPDTQYF. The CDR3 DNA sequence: TGTGCCAGCCAGGGGCCCCCCGCTCCGGATACGCAGTATTTT.

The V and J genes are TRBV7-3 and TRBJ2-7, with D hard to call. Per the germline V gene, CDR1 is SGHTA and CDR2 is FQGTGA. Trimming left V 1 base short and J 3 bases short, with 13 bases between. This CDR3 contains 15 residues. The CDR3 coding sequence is TGTGCCAGCAGCTTAAATGGTGATCGCTTCTACGAGCAGTACTTC. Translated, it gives CASSLNGDRFYEQYF.

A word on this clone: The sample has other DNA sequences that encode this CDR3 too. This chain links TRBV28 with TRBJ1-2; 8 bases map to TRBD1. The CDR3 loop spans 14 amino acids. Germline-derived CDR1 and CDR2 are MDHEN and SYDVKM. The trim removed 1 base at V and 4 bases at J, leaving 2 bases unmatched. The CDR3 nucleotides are TGTGCCAGCAGTTTATCAGGACAGGGCTATGGCTACACCTTC. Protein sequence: CASSLSGQGYGYTF.

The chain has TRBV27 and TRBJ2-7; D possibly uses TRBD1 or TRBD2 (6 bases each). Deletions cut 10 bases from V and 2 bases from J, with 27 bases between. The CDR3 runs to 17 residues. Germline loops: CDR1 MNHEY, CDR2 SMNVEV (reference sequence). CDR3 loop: CATNDNSQGGRPYEQYF. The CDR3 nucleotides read TGTGCCACTAACGACAACTCCCAAGGGGGGAGACCCTACGAGCAGTACTTC.

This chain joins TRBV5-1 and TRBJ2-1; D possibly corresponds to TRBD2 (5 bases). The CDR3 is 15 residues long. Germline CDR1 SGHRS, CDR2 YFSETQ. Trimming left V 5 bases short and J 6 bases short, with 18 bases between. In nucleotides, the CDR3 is TGCGCCAGCAGACTCTGGACTCCCAAGGGCAATGAGCAGTTCTTC. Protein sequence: CASRLWTPKGNEQFF.

For the CDR3, the DNA is TGTGCCATCAGTGCGGAGATCGGGGAGACCCAGTACTTC. It encodes CAISAEIGETQYF. V gene TRBV10-3 combines with J gene TRBJ2-5; D unclear. Germline CDR1 is ENHRY and CDR2 is SYGVKD. V dropped 4 bases and J dropped 5 bases, with 11 bases sitting between them. This CDR3 comprises 13 residues.

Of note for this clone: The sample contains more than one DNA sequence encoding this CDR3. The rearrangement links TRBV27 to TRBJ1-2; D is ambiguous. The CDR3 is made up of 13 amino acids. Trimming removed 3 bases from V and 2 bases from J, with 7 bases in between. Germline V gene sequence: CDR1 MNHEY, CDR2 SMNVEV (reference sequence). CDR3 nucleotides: TGTGCCAGCAGTTTGCGGGGAAACTATGGCTACACCTTC. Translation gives CASSLRGNYGYTF.

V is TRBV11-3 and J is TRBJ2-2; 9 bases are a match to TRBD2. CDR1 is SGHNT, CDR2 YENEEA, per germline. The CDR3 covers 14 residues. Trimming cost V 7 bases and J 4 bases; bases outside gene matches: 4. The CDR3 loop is CASTAGGTTGELFF. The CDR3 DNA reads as TGTGCCAGCACCGCGGGGGGGACCACCGGGGAGCTGTTTTTT. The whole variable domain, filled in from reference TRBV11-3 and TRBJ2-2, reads EAGVVQSPRYKIIEKKQPVAFWCNPISGHNTLYWYLQNLGQGPELLIRYENEEAVDDSQLPKDRFSAERLKGVDSTLKIQPAELGDSAVYLCASTAGGTTGELFFGEGSRLTVL.

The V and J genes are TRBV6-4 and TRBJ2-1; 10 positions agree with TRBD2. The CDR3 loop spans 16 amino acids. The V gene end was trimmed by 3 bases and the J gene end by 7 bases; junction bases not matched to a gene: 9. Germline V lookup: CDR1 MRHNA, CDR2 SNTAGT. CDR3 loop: CASSELAGIPLNEQFF. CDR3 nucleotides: TGTGCCAGCAGTGAACTAGCGGGAATACCTCTAAATGAGCAGTTCTTC.

The CDR3 is CASSITGYSNQPQHF. CDR3 coding DNA: TGTGCCAGTAGTATCACAGGGTATAGCAATCAGCCCCAGCATTTT. V and J are TRBV19 and TRBJ1-5; possible D gene TRBD1, 6 bases. The germline V gene has CDR1 LNHDA and CDR2 SQIVND (reference sequence). Trimming took 3 bases from V and 0 from J, leaving 9 bases between them. This CDR3 spans 15 amino acids.